This is a list of T cell receptor beta chains from one sample in a study of breast tumors, draining lymph nodes, adjacent tissues. TCRdb fed the multiplex PCR reads into MiXCR, producing one record per CDR3 protein. The table records fewer than 200,000 distinct CDR3 sequences, about 30% of them present only once. What was sequenced was axillary lymph node tissue. Every receptor here comes from a female donor with breast cancer. Some clones in this sample may be carry-over from other donors' samples. Both conserved end residues are part of each CDR3.

V gene: TRBV30; J gene: TRBJ1-6; CDR3 protein: CAWSVGQGNQPLHF
V gene: TRBV7-6; J gene: TRBJ1-6; CDR3 protein: CASSYGGPLHF
V gene: TRBV9; J gene: TRBJ2-2; CDR3 protein: CASSFSGTANTGELFF
V gene: TRBV12-5; J gene: TRBJ2-1; CDR3 protein: CASGLSSGYNEQFF
V gene: TRBV6-6; J gene: TRBJ2-3; CDR3 protein: CASPPPMGGTDTQYF
V gene: TRBV20-1; J gene: TRBJ2-7; CDR3 protein: CSASVGGRPPYEQYF
V gene: TRBV9; J gene: TRBJ2-6; CDR3 protein: CASSVGVRGGGATVLTF
V gene: TRBV11-2; J gene: TRBJ1-2; CDR3 protein: CASSPRGRENGYTF
V gene: TRBV20-1; J gene: TRBJ2-3; CDR3 protein: CSARDLKGLADTDTQYF
V gene: TRBV10-3; J gene: TRBJ2-7; CDR3 protein: CAIRVGAGGQSEQYF
V gene: TRBV11-3; J gene: TRBJ2-7; CDR3 protein: CASTPTDGGAYEQYF
V gene: TRBV7-2; J gene: TRBJ1-1; CDR3 protein: CASSFYGNTEAFF
V gene: TRBV12-3/TRBV12-4; J gene: TRBJ1-2; CDR3 protein: CASSSDTSNYGYTF
V gene: TRBV12-3/TRBV12-4; J gene: TRBJ1-3; CDR3 protein: CASSATGASGNTIYF
V gene: TRBV7-8; J gene: TRBJ2-5; CDR3 protein: CASSLGLPGAQETQYF
V gene: TRBV6-4; J gene: TRBJ1-5; CDR3 protein: CASSVDRKETQHF
V gene: TRBV6-5; J gene: TRBJ2-1; CDR3 protein: CASSYSKTGNEQFF
V gene: TRBV20-1; J gene: TRBJ2-3; CDR3 protein: CSASERLAGGLSDTQYF
V gene: TRBV7-2; J gene: TRBJ1-3; CDR3 protein: CASSFDRGVGDTIYF
V gene: TRBV4-2; J gene: TRBJ1-1; CDR3 protein: CASSPRGGFEAFF
V gene: TRBV5-6; J gene: TRBJ2-3; CDR3 protein: CASSGDGITTSIDTQYF
V gene: TRBV6-4; J gene: TRBJ2-1; CDR3 protein: CASSHSRLAEYNEQFF
V gene: TRBV5-1; J gene: TRBJ1-1; CDR3 protein: CASSLGRTNTEAFF